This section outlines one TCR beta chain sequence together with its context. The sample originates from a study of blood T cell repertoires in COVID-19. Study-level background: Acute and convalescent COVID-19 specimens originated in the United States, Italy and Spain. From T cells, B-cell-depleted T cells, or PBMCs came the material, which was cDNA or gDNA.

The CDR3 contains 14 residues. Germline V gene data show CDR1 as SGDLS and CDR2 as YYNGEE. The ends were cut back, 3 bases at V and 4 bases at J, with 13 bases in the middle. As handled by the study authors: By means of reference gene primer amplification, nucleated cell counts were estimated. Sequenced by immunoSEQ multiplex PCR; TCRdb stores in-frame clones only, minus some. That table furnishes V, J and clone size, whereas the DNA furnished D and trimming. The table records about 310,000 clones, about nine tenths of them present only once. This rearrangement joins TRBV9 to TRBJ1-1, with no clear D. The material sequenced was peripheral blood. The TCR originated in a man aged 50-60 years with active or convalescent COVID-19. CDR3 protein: CASSETSQSTEAFF. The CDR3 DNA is TGTGCCAGCAGCGAGACATCCCAAAGCACTGAAGCTTTCTTT.